The rows below give T cell receptor beta chains drawn from one sample of a study of patients and donors after allogeneic stem cell transplantation. TCRdb reprocessed the RT-PCR reads via MiXCR and lists one record per CDR3 protein. The sample lists more than 20,000 distinct CDR3 sequences, approximately 43% occurring once. The source material was blood, either unsorted or a sorted T cell fraction (not recorded which). These receptor sequences come from a human donor who was either an allogeneic HSCT recipient or a stem cell or donor lymphocyte infusion donor (not recorded which). It is not recorded whose cells these are; they may come from a transplant donor. CDR3s include the opening cysteine and the closing phenylalanine or tryptophan. D genes are given only for firm matches. Clone size is stated in some rows and not others, as once, few, many or a class when expanded.

v_gene	abundance	j_gene	d_gene	CDR3aa	CDR3nt
TRBV14	few	TRBJ2-7	.	CASSHGQIYEQYF	TGTGCCAGCAGCCATGGACAGATTTACGAGCAGTACTTC
TRBV18	.	TRBJ2-7	.	CASSPPGDEQYF	TGTGCCAGCTCACCCCCGGGGGACGAGCAGTACTTC
TRBV10-3	few	TRBJ2-7	.	CAISKTGPSSYEQYF	TGTGCCATCAGTAAGACCGGGCCTAGCTCCTACGAGCAGTACTTC
TRBV6-5	.	TRBJ2-7	.	CASSYSGVDPYEQYF	TGTGCCAGCAGTTACAGTGGGGTAGACCCCTACGAGCAGTACTTC
TRBV6-6	.	TRBJ2-7	.	CASSYVGPFAPYEQYF	TGTGCCAGCAGTTACGTGGGACCTTTCGCACCCTACGAGCAGTACTTC
TRBV6-5	few	TRBJ1-5	TRBD1	CASSARQGRRGQPQHF	TGTGCCAGCAGTGCCCGACAGGGGAGACGTGGTCAGCCCCAGCATTTT
TRBV6-1	.	TRBJ2-5	.	CASRSRVQETQYF	TGTGCCAGCAGAAGCAGGGTACAAGAGACCCAGTACTTC
TRBV7-9	.	TRBJ2-2	.	CASSLLSASGTDNTGELFF	TGTGCCAGCAGCTTATTATCCGCGTCCGGGACGGATAACACCGGGGAGCTGTTTTTT
TRBV12-3/TRBV12-4	.	TRBJ2-5	.	CASSLNGRIQETQYF	TGTGCCAGCAGTCTAAACGGACGGATCCAAGAGACCCAGTACTTC
TRBV3-1	once	TRBJ2-7	TRBD2	CASSRLLAGKFYEQYF	TGTGCCAGCAGCCGATTACTAGCGGGGAAATTCTACGAGCAGTACTTC
TRBV5-1	few	TRBJ2-3	.	CASSFRVTGSKDTQYF	TGCGCCAGCAGCTTCAGGGTGACAGGCTCGAAGGATACGCAGTATTTT
TRBV3-1	few	TRBJ1-4	TRBD1	CASSHRDRGLLFF	TGTGCCAGCAGCCACCGCGACAGGGGATTACTGTTTTTT
TRBV28	few	TRBJ2-5	TRBD2	CASSLRGRMSQETQYF	TGTGCCAGCAGTTTGCGGGGGAGGATGTCTCAAGAGACCCAGTACTTC
TRBV7-8	.	TRBJ2-1	.	CASSLILASYNEQFF	TGTGCCAGCAGCTTAATACTAGCCTCCTACAATGAGCAGTTCTTC
TRBV28	.	TRBJ2-7	.	CASISGGVRLRNEQYF	TGTGCCAGCATCTCTGGTGGTGTACGTCTCAGAAACGAGCAGTACTTC
TRBV3-1	.	TRBJ2-7	TRBD1	CASSNRGYSYEQYF	TGTGCCAGCAGTAACAGGGGATACTCCTACGAGCAGTACTTC
TRBV7-2	.	TRBJ2-3	.	CASTNRRASPGDTQYF	TGTGCCAGCACCAACCGGAGGGCCAGTCCGGGAGATACGCAGTATTTT
TRBV7-8	many	TRBJ2-3	.	CASSLDKFGEITYTQYF	TGTGCCAGCAGCTTAGATAAGTTTGGAGAGATCACATATACGCAGTATTTT
TRBV20-1	many	TRBJ1-1	TRBD1	CSAKNPTGQEAFF	TGCAGTGCGAAAAATCCGACAGGGCAAGAAGCTTTCTTT
TRBV29-1	.	TRBJ2-7	.	CSVVKNEQYF	TGCAGCGTTGTGAAGAACGAGCAGTACTTC
TRBV18	.	TRBJ2-7	TRBD1	CASSLRQGSSYEQYF	TGTGCCAGCTCACTAAGACAGGGTAGCTCCTACGAGCAGTACTTC
TRBV18	once	TRBJ1-1	.	CASSLGFALMNTEAFF	TGTGCCAGCTCTCTGGGCTTTGCCCTTATGAACACTGAAGCTTTCTTT
TRBV6-5	.	TRBJ1-2	TRBD1	CASSSGQGAGYGYTF	TGTGCCAGCAGTTCTGGACAGGGGGCAGGCTATGGCTACACCTTC
TRBV5-1	.	TRBJ1-2	.	CASSLVQGYGYTF	TGCGCCAGCAGCTTGGTTCAGGGCTATGGCTACACCTTC
TRBV7-6	.	TRBJ1-1	.	CASSLEGGNTEAFF	TGTGCCAGCAGCTTAGAGGGGGGGAACACTGAAGCTTTCTTT
TRBV12-3/TRBV12-4	.	TRBJ2-1	.	CASTLFENNEQFF	TGTGCCAGCACCCTCTTCGAAAACAATGAGCAGTTCTTC
TRBV28	.	TRBJ2-7	.	CASSFWVGEQYF	TGTGCCAGCAGTTTTTGGGTTGGCGAGCAGTACTTC
TRBV4-1	few	TRBJ1-6	.	CASRGTVGSPLHF	TGCGCCAGCAGAGGGACCGTCGGTTCACCCCTCCACTTT
TRBV5-1	.	TRBJ2-1	TRBD2	CASSFPGLLDNEQFF	TGCGCCAGCAGCTTTCCGGGACTACTCGACAATGAGCAGTTCTTC
TRBV20-1	.	TRBJ2-1	.	CSARLPYRYNEQFF	TGCAGTGCTAGACTCCCTTACCGCTACAATGAGCAGTTCTTC
TRBV6-6	.	TRBJ2-5	TRBD1	CASSYLGQIGAETQYF	TGTGCCAGCAGTTACTTGGGACAGATCGGGGCAGAGACCCAGTACTTC
TRBV7-3	.	TRBJ2-5	TRBD2	CASSSRPLTSGMISDQETQYF	TGTGCCAGCAGCTCCCGGCCCCTGACTAGCGGAATGATTTCAGACCAAGAGACCCAGTACTTC
TRBV12-3/TRBV12-4	.	TRBJ2-1	.	CASSFSQGTDNEQFF	TGTGCCAGCAGTTTTAGTCAGGGGACGGACAATGAGCAGTTCTTC
TRBV5-1	.	TRBJ2-3	.	CASSLLAASTDTQYF	TGCGCCAGCAGCTTGTTAGCGGCCTCAACAGATACGCAGTATTTT
TRBV5-1	.	TRBJ2-3	.	CASSRRADTQYF	TGCGCCAGCAGCCGGAGGGCAGATACGCAGTATTTT
TRBV18	many	TRBJ1-2	.	CASSPSGPGHGYTF	TGTGCCAGCTCACCTTCGGGTCCTGGCCATGGCTACACCTTC
TRBV20-1	few	TRBJ1-4	.	CSALSRGPEKLFF	TGCAGTGCCCTTTCCCGGGGACCTGAAAAACTGTTTTTT
TRBV3-1	.	TRBJ2-5	.	CASSQEQETQYF	TGTGCCAGCAGCCAAGAACAAGAGACCCAGTACTTC
TRBV20-1	.	TRBJ2-1	TRBD2	CSALLPSGGYNEQFF	TGCAGTGCATTACTTCCTAGCGGGGGTTACAATGAGCAGTTCTTC
TRBV7-2	.	TRBJ1-5	.	CASSLTRNQPQHF	TGTGCCAGCAGCTTAACCCGAAATCAGCCCCAGCATTTT
TRBV3-1	.	TRBJ2-1	.	CASSHTGTHNEQFF	TGTGCCAGCAGCCACACCGGGACCCACAATGAGCAGTTCTTC
TRBV12-3/TRBV12-4	few	TRBJ1-1	TRBD1	CASSLVFQGAGTEAFF	TGTGCCAGCAGTTTAGTATTTCAGGGGGCGGGAACTGAAGCTTTCTTT
TRBV6-5	few	TRBJ2-4	.	CASSSSGSPWNIQYF	TGTGCCAGCAGTTCATCGGGATCGCCTTGGAACATTCAGTACTTC
TRBV20-1	.	TRBJ2-5	.	CSGLRGPGGETQYF	TGCAGTGGCCTCCGGGGGCCCGGCGGGGAGACCCAGTACTTC
TRBV12-3/TRBV12-4	few	TRBJ1-5	.	CASSFAGNQPQHF	TGTGCCAGCAGTTTCGCAGGGAATCAGCCCCAGCATTTT
TRBV5-1	few	TRBJ2-2	TRBD1	CASSPGQETGELFF	TGCGCCAGCAGCCCGGGACAGGAAACCGGGGAGCTGTTTTTT
TRBV5-1	once	TRBJ2-3	.	CASSSLTDTQYF	TGCGCCAGCAGCTCCCTCACAGATACGCAGTATTTT
TRBV9	many	TRBJ1-3	.	CASSVEGGSGNTIYF	TGTGCCAGCAGCGTAGAAGGGGGCTCTGGAAACACCATATATTTT
TRBV12-3/TRBV12-4	few	TRBJ2-1	TRBD2	CASGLLAGVPNEQFF	TGTGCCAGCGGGCTCTTAGCGGGAGTCCCCAATGAGCAGTTCTTC
TRBV20-1	.	TRBJ2-2	TRBD1	CSARARQGPGFTGELFF	TGCAGTGCTAGAGCGAGACAGGGGCCGGGTTTCACCGGGGAGCTGTTTTTT
TRBV2	.	TRBJ1-6	.	CASRGNYNSPLHF	TGTGCCAGCAGGGGAAACTATAATTCACCCCTCCACTTT
TRBV10-3	few	TRBJ1-2	.	CAISESGPNYGYTF	TGTGCCATCAGTGAGTCCGGCCCAAACTATGGCTACACCTTC
TRBV12-3/TRBV12-4	.	TRBJ1-4	TRBD1	CASSKTGVSEKLFF	TGTGCCAGCAGTAAGACAGGGGTTAGTGAAAAACTGTTTTTT
TRBV7-2	many	TRBJ1-1	.	CASGAVWALNTEAFF	TGTGCCAGCGGCGCAGTATGGGCCTTGAACACTGAAGCTTTCTTT
TRBV5-1	few	TRBJ1-4	TRBD1	CASSLAGQANEKLFF	TGCGCCAGCAGCTTGGCGGGACAGGCTAATGAAAAACTGTTTTTT